The sequence of this T cell receptor beta chain was determined in a study of T cell responses to AZD1222 COVID-19 vaccine. Findings and caveats of the study: Clonal diversity was possibly underestimated, and the donors were mostly white British, with more females. Reportedly, nearly half of unique spike TCRs recognized epitopes outside B.1.351/B.1.1.7 mutations.

Points on this clone: Antigen: not known.

Assay used: immunoSEQ multiplex PCR; TCRdb lists only in-frame clones, some missing. Among about 160,000 clones listed, 85% to 95% were seen once. The CDR3 has 14 amino acids. With V trimmed by 6 bases and J by 4 bases, 5 bases remained unmatched. Per the germline V gene, CDR1 is LGHDT and CDR2 is YNNKEL (reference sequence). The TCR was taken from an adult in good health. Sample: peripheral blood, taken on day 0 of AZD1222 vaccination. The chain links TRBV3-1 (or the pseudogene TRBV3-2) to TRBJ2-2; 7 bases map to TRBD1. As DNA, the CDR3 is TGTGCCAGCAGGCACCGACAGGGCACCGGGGAGCTGTTTTTT. Protein sequence: CASRHRQGTGELFF.